Listed here are 5 T cell receptor beta chains from one sample, sequenced in a study of cytomegalovirus exposure and HLA in healthy donors. PCR primers comprised 60 Vbeta and 13 Jbeta primers. Using immunoSEQ multiplex PCR, the repertoire was profiled, and TCRdb retains in-frame clones only, with some absent. The table shows approximately 140,000 clones, with over 60% occurring only once. Sequences were obtained from PBMCs. The receptors originated from a woman aged 45-65 years in good health and CMV-seronegative.

The chain links TRBV6-6 to TRBJ2-7; D ambiguous. V was shortened by 5 bases and J by 2 bases, with 10 bases between the two germline ends. This CDR3 comprises 13 residues. Looked up from germline, CDR1 is MNHNY and CDR2 is SVGAGI (reference sequence). Here the CDR3 reads CASSPAVTYEQYF. The CDR3 region has the DNA TGTGCCAGCAGTCCCGCGGTAACCTACGAGCAGTACTTC.

This clone was detected once. The chain joins TRBV23-1 to TRBJ2-7; 11 nucleotides agree with TRBD1. TRBV23-1 is an ORF for which the function is uncertain. The CDR3 sequence is 18 residues long. Trimming removed 6 bases from V and 7 bases from J; junction bases left unmatched: 20. Here the CDR3 reads CASRLPDQGQGVSREQYF. The CDR3 DNA follows: TGCGCCAGCAGGCTACCCGACCAGGGACAGGGGGTCTCTCGGGAGCAGTACTTC.

Only a few counts were recorded for this clone. The rearrangement links TRBV7-8 to TRBJ2-5; 7 positions match TRBD2. This CDR3 comprises 15 residues. The J segment lost 3 bases and the V segment lost 2 bases, leaving 6 bases of the junction unmatched. CDR1 and CDR2 from the germline V gene are SGHVS and FQNEAQ. The CDR3 nucleotides read TGTGCCAGCAGCTTAAGTCGGGGGACTAAAGAGACCCAGTACTTC. Its translation: CASSLSRGTKETQYF.

The chain has TRBV6-1 and TRBJ2-3; tentatively, D is TRBD1 (6 bases). The CDR3 consists of 15 residues. Germline CDR1 MNHNS, CDR2 SASEGT. Trimming removed 1 base at V and 8 bases at J, with 16 bases between. CDR3 nucleotides: TGTGCCAGCAGTGAAGTGGCAGGGGAATCTACTACGCAGTATTTT. It is translated as CASSEVAGESTTQYF.

V and J are TRBV11-2 and TRBJ1-1; no clear D. Germline CDR1 SGHAT, CDR2 FQNNGV. The CDR3 is made up of 15 amino acids. V lost 2 bases to trimming and J lost 6 bases, with 16 bases between them. The CDR3 loop reads CASSLILAPRAEAFF. Here the CDR3 DNA reads TGTGCCAGCAGCTTAATTTTAGCCCCGAGGGCTGAAGCTTTCTTT.